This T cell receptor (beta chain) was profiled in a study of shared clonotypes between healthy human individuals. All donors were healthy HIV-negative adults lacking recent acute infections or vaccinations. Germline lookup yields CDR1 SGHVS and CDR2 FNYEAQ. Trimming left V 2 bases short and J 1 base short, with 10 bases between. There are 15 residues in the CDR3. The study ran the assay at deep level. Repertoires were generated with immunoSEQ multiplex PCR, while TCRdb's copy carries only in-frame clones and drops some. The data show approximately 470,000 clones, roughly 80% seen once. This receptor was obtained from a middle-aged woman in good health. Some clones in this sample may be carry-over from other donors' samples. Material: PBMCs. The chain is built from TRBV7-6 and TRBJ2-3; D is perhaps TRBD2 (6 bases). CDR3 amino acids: CASSLKPGGTDTQYF. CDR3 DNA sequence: TGTGCCAGCAGCTTAAAGCCGGGGGGCACAGATACGCAGTATTTT.